This T cell receptor (beta chain) was identified during a study of shared clonotypes between healthy human individuals. In the study overall: Per donor, three plates held CD4 naive cells, three held CD4 memory, two held CD8 naive and one held CD8 memory.

Comment on this clone: The antigen is not known.

Using immunoSEQ multiplex PCR, the repertoire was profiled, and TCRdb retains in-frame clones only, with some absent. The sample records about 1 million clones, around 76% being singletons. General study findings and limits: The authors sampled blood alone, and tissue repertoires likely differ. Naive subsets generally exceeded memory subsets in estimated richness.

Sequences were obtained from memory CD4+ T cells sorted from blood. Subset denoted: CD45RA-negative fraction. This clonotype was sampled from a man between 18 and 29 years old in good health.

In DNA, the CDR3 is TGTGCCAGCAGCTTGGTGCAGGGCAAGGACTCACCCCTCCACTTT. Translated, it gives CASSLVQGKDSPLHF. The chain couples TRBV5-4 to TRBJ1-6; a possible D gene is TRBD1 (5 bases). CDR3 length: 15 residues. Germline V gives CDR1 SGHNT, CDR2 YYREEE (reference sequence). V lost 0 bases and J 10 bases, leaving 14 bases between the germline ends.